This entry lists 21 T cell receptor beta chains sequenced from one sample in a study of preoperative IRX-2 immunotherapy in early breast cancer. Data came from immunoSEQ multiplex PCR; TCRdb stores just in-frame clones and leaves some out. The data contain 35,000 to 50,000 clones, roughly 94% of them singletons. Documented treatment: preoperative locoregional IRX-2 cytokine immunotherapy. Sequenced material: tumor tissue, taken after IRX-2 immunotherapy. These TCRs come from a human donor with breast cancer.

The chain joins TRBV28 to TRBJ1-5; TRBD1 agrees at 8 bases. Germline CDR1 is MDHEN and CDR2 is SYDVKM. CDR3 length: 17 amino acids. Trimming at V came to 4 bases and at J to 7 bases, leaving 15 bases not matched to a gene. CDR3: CASSSYLPGQGRQPQHF. The CDR3 DNA reads TGTGCCAGCAGTTCATACTTACCAGGACAGGGCCGACAGCCCCAGCATTTT.

The CDR3 protein is CASSQEPQANEQYF. DNA of the CDR3: TGCGCCAGCAGCCAAGAGCCACAGGCCAACGAGCAGTACTTC. This chain links TRBV4-1 with TRBJ2-7; D perhaps matches TRBD1 (5 bases). The CDR3 has 14 amino acids. V shed 0 bases and J shed 5 bases, with 11 bases lying between them. Germline V gives CDR1 MGHRA, CDR2 YSYEKL.

For the CDR3, the DNA is TGTGCCAGCAGCTTAAAGGGGGGAGGGAGCACTGAAGCTTTCTTT. This translates into CASSLKGGGSTEAFF. This rearrangement joins TRBV7-3 to TRBJ1-1, with D possibly matching TRBD1 (6 bases). Trimming took off 1 base at V and 4 bases at J, with 13 bases between the two ends. The CDR3 is 15 residues long. Per the germline V gene, CDR1 is SGHTA and CDR2 is FQGTGA.

The chain links TRBV27 to TRBJ2-3; tentative D call: TRBD1 (6 bases). V was cut by 2 bases and J by 0 bases, with 12 bases left in between. CDR3 size: 16 residues. CDR1 and CDR2 from the germline V gene are MNHEY and SMNVEV (reference sequence). CDR3 loop: CASSLLHRASTDTQYF. CDR3 nucleotide sequence: TGTGCCAGCAGTTTACTGCACAGGGCAAGCACAGATACGCAGTATTTT.

The CDR3 sequence: CASSQVSRDNIQYF. CDR3 nucleotides: TGTGCCAGCAGCCAAGTATCCAGGGATAACATTCAGTACTTC. J is TRBJ2-4 and V is TRBV14, with D maybe TRBD1 (5 bases). The germline gives CDR1 SGHDN, CDR2 FVKESK. This CDR3 contains 14 residues. Trimming took off 1 base at V and 7 bases at J, with 11 bases between the two ends. The full variable domain, with the rest looked up from reference TRBV14 and TRBJ2-4, is EAGVTQFPSHSVIEKGQTVTLRCDPISGHDNLYWYRRVMGKEIKFLLHFVKESKQDESGMPNNRFLAERTGGTYSTLKVQPAELEDSGVYFCASSQVSRDNIQYFGAGTRLSVL.

This clone was picked up one time. The chain links TRBV30 to TRBJ2-7; D is possibly TRBD1 or TRBD2 (6 bases each). This CDR3 comprises 15 residues. Germline CDR1 is GTSNPN and CDR2 is SVGIG (reference sequence). V dropped 2 bases and J dropped 3 bases, with 17 bases sitting between them. The CDR3 DNA follows: TGTGCCTGGAGTTCGGGGGATGAGGGGGTCTACGAGCAGTACTTC. This codes for CAWSSGDEGVYEQYF.

The chain uses TRBV12-2 and TRBJ2-2. TRBV12-2 has pseudogene status. The CDR3 spans 10 residues. CDR3 in amino acids: CASRNRELFF. Written as DNA, the CDR3 is TGTGCAAGTCGTAACCGGGAGCTGTTTTTT.

The rearrangement links TRBV27 to TRBJ2-7, with 9 bases lining up with TRBD1. Germline V gene data show CDR1 as MNHEY and CDR2 as SMNVEV (reference sequence). Trimming took 5 bases from V and 5 from J; bases not matched to a gene: 19. This CDR3 has 18 residues. CDR3 DNA sequence: TGTGCCAGCAGTGCTCCAACCTCCTCCGGACAGGGGTCCCACGAGCAGTACTTC. Amino acids: CASSAPTSSGQGSHEQYF.

The V call is TRBV6-6, the J call TRBJ1-6; tentatively, D is TRBD1 (5 bases). The V gene's germline CDR1 is MNHNY and CDR2 SVGAGI (reference sequence). V shed 0 bases and J shed 6 bases, with 6 bases lying between them. This CDR3 contains 14 residues. CDR3 loop: CASSYSTVNSPLHF. Written as DNA, the CDR3 is TGTGCCAGCAGTTACTCGACAGTTAATTCACCCCTCCACTTT.

The chain combines TRBV29-1 with TRBJ2-3; TRBD1 or TRBD2 may be the D gene (5 bases each). The CDR3 is 15 amino acids. V lost 1 base to trimming and J lost 6 bases, with 17 bases between them. CDR1 is SQVTM, CDR2 ANQGSEA, per germline. The CDR3 reads CSVEGIGTSPDTQYF. As DNA, the CDR3 is TGCAGCGTTGAAGGTATCGGGACCTCACCCGATACGCAGTATTTT.

The chain joins TRBV7-6 to TRBJ2-7; 8 bases map to TRBD1. Germline CDR1 and CDR2: SGHVS and FNYEAQ. The V and J ends lost 5 bases and 3 bases, in that order; junction bases with no gene match: 9. CDR3 length: 15 amino acids. The CDR3 DNA follows: TGTGCCAGCAGCGTCGACAGGGGTCGGGGCTACGAGCAGTACTTC. Amino acids: CASSVDRGRGYEQYF.

The chain couples TRBV7-3 to TRBJ2-5, with D tentatively TRBD1 (7 bases). Germline values: CDR1 SGHTA, CDR2 FQGTGA. Trimming stripped 0 bases from V and 5 bases from J, with 16 bases between. This CDR3 contains 16 residues. The CDR3 DNA reads as TGTGCCAGCAGCTTAACGGGGGGTCAGGGGGAGGAGACCCAGTACTTC. Its protein is CASSLTGGQGEETQYF.

The CDR3 sequence: CASSFTRDTGELFF. Written as DNA, the CDR3 is TGTGCCAGCTCATTCACCAGGGACACCGGGGAGCTGTTTTTT. The V gene is TRBV18, the J gene TRBJ2-2; the D gene is possibly TRBD1 (5 bases). Germline CDR1 is KGHSH and CDR2 is LQKENI. The V end lost 5 bases, the J end lost 3 bases, and 10 bases lay between the germline ends. CDR3 length: 14 residues.

The chain links TRBV19 to TRBJ2-7, with 7 bases that match TRBD2. Germline-derived CDR1 and CDR2 are LNHDA and SQIVND (reference sequence). There are 15 residues in the CDR3. The V and J ends lost 4 bases and 2 bases, in that order; junction bases with no gene match: 8. Here the CDR3 DNA reads TGTGCCAGTAGTAGGCAGGGAGGGAGGACCTACGAGCAGTACTTC. Its translation is CASSRQGGRTYEQYF.

The gene calls are TRBV14 and TRBJ2-6; D is perhaps TRBD1 (6 bases). Trimming stripped 1 base from V and 0 bases from J, with 13 bases between. This CDR3 region has 18 residues. Per germline, CDR1 SGHDN and CDR2 FVKESK. CDR3: CASSQGAGAYSGANVLTF. As DNA, the CDR3 is TGTGCCAGCAGCCAAGGGGCAGGGGCCTACTCTGGGGCCAACGTCCTGACTTTC.

The chain is built from TRBV5-1 and TRBJ2-5; D not resolved. The V end lost 0 bases, the J end lost 1 base, and 7 bases lay between the germline ends. The germline gives CDR1 SGHRS, CDR2 YFSETQ. CDR3 length: 14 residues. CDR3 region: CASSLVAAQETQYF. As DNA, the CDR3 is TGCGCCAGCAGCTTGGTCGCAGCCCAAGAGACCCAGTACTTC.

The chain combines TRBV28 with TRBJ1-3, with D unresolved. Trimming removed 5 bases at V and 0 bases at J, with 17 bases between. CDR3 size: 17 residues. CDR1 and CDR2 from the germline V gene are MDHEN and SYDVKM. CDR3 residues: CASSPTLTASSGNTIYF. The CDR3 DNA is TGTGCCAGCAGTCCTACACTCACAGCGAGCTCTGGAAACACCATATATTTT.

This CDR3 reads CASSAANSPLHF. Here the CDR3 DNA reads TGTGCCAGCAGTGCGGCTAATTCACCCCTCCACTTT. The rearrangement uses TRBV28 and TRBJ1-6, with D uncertain. V was trimmed by 5 bases and J by 6 bases, leaving 5 bases between them. The germline CDR1 and CDR2 sequences are MDHEN and SYDVKM. The length of the CDR3 is 12 residues.

The rearrangement uses TRBV28 and TRBJ2-1; maybe TRBD2 (5 bases). CDR3 length: 15 residues. V was cut by 1 base and J by 2 bases, with 9 bases left in between. The germline V gene has CDR1 MDHEN and CDR2 SYDVKM. In nucleotides, the CDR3 is TGTGCCAGCAGTTTATACCGGGAAACCTACAATGAGCAGTTCTTC. Protein sequence: CASSLYRETYNEQFF.

The chain couples TRBV18 to TRBJ1-3; no clear D. V was pared by 3 bases and J by 8 bases, with 14 bases between. Germline V gene lookup returns CDR1 KGHSH and CDR2 LQKENI. The CDR3 has 14 residues. The DNA of the CDR3 is TGTGCCAGCTCACCGCAGGCCACCGACCACACCATATATTTT. Encoded protein: CASSPQATDHTIYF.

This chain uses TRBV4-1 with TRBJ2-5; D perhaps matches TRBD2 (5 bases). V was trimmed by 0 bases and J by 5 bases, leaving 16 bases between them. The CDR3 runs 16 residues. Germline CDR1 reads MGHRA; CDR2 reads YSYEKL. The CDR3 sequence: CASSQERIRRRETQYF. Written as DNA, the CDR3 is TGCGCCAGCAGCCAAGAAAGGATCCGGAGGAGGGAGACCCAGTACTTC.